Sequencing of this T cell receptor (beta chain) was carried out in a study of cytomegalovirus exposure and HLA in healthy donors (TCRdb year 2017). About the full investigation: An earlier analysis of roughly 630 of the donors reported approximately 300 Gb of sequence data and 117 million unique TCR beta sequences from about 200 million T cells. An early release covering roughly 640 HLA-typed donors comprised approximately 290 gigabases of sequencing data and roughly 85 million unique TCR sequences. The genetic ancestry cluster associated with self-reported Caucasian donors included 65% to 90% of the 300 to 450 genotyped donors. The study aimed to test whether cataloging public T cell receptors could reveal signatures of past pathogen exposure. The study used immunosequencing to profile the T cell repertoires of hundreds of subjects and linked those repertoires to cytomegalovirus serostatus. Besides the first cohort of approximately 670 subjects, a separate validation cohort made up of 120 different subjects was used. High-throughput TCR immunosequencing, statistical association of individual TCRs with disease status, and machine learning were combined to predict cytomegalovirus infection status. A later analysis re-analyzed previously published TCR beta repertoires from 650 to 800 donors and added high-resolution HLA genotyping to study TCR occurrence patterns. Rather than using new phenotypic data, the later analysis identified candidate immune exposures from TCR beta sequences and from how often those sequences occurred across donors. An earlier analysis of several hundred of the donors applied high-throughput TCR beta sequencing to assess whether each TCR beta V gene segment acted as functional or pseudogenic. Donor age, sex, ethnicity and CMV serostatus were compiled together with the repertoire data. In a later genetic analysis, genome-wide SNP genotypes for about 55% of the roughly 700 donors were used, and that subset was treated as a discovery cohort. All discovery cohort repertoires had been generated on a single sequencing platform. HLA typing included class I and class II loci at four-digit resolution. The number of typed donors differed by locus: 629-630 for A, B, C, DRB1 and DQB1; approximately 530 for DQA1; around 580 for DPA1; and approximately 450 for DPB1. Roughly 5 DR-DQ haplotypes were handled as single units for association and clustering because linkage in the cohort was strong. On average, roughly 240,000 unique TCR beta nucleotide sequences were sequenced per donor among 350 to 400 genotyped donors of the cohort, with 15% to 20% of those sequences being non-productive.

This clone has just a few counts. Its binding antigen is unknown. Per-base qualities were not stored, and no clone one base away is much larger. The CDR3 goes from the cysteine to the phenylalanine over 16 residues. Only CDR3 DNA remains: 48 bases, in frame from the first base. The V and J ends are trimmed by 2 bases and 5 bases, leaving 15 bases between them. CDR1 is given as SGHTA and CDR2 as FQGTGA, both from the germline V gene. The library was made by the immunoSEQ multiplex PCR assay. The multiplex PCR relied on a mix of 60 forward primers for TCR Vbeta segments and 13 reverse primers for TCR Jbeta segments. Amplification of the CDR3 region of rearranged TCR beta genes was performed with a multiplex PCR assay on genomic DNA. The Illumina HiSeq System was used to sequence the amplified TCR beta libraries as 87-base-pair reads. In the paper's pipeline: Across the roughly 640 repertoires, a later analysis counted tens of millions of unique TCR beta chains, 9.5 million to 13 million of which were shared by at least two donors. Raw reads were error-corrected and collapsed into unique sequences with a nearest-neighbor algorithm that merged closely related sequences to remove PCR and sequencing errors. To assign V, D and J gene segments, CDR3 sequences were aligned to IMGT reference sequences. For a sequence to be retained, a match of at least six nucleotides was required to both a V gene segment and a J gene segment. Rearrangements were called productive when the CDR3 lacked stop codons and stayed in frame with V and J; all others were non-productive. Following IMGT convention, CDR3 was defined as the stretch from the second conserved V-encoded cysteine up to the conserved J-encoded phenylalanine. Sequences without an unambiguous match to a single V gene segment were excluded from the earlier analysis of several hundred of the donors. An earlier analysis of approximately 590 of the donors called V segments functional above 56.7% productive rearrangements and segregating when the between-donor standard deviation exceeded 5%. A statistical classification framework was built to diagnose cytomegalovirus status from the catalog of TCR beta chain sequences. A later analysis assigned V and J genes by comparing TCR nucleotide sequences with IMGT/GENE-DB human TR gene sequences. Using the TCRdist pipeline, a later analysis assigned CDR3 sequences along with most-parsimonious VDJ recombination scenarios. In a later analysis, each TCR beta chain was defined by its CDR3 amino acid sequence together with its V-gene family, and reads without a unique V-gene family were excluded. A later analysis removed several hundred highly shared, low-generation-probability nucleotide sequences to deal with suspected cross-contamination and a sequencing artifact. In a later analysis, a clonal expansion index for each public chain was calculated from normalized within-repertoire ranks of inferred template counts. In a later analysis, generation probabilities were computed with a VDJ recombination model fitted to out-of-frame rearrangements, and the resulting probabilities were checked against IGoR. Hypergeometric tests were used in a later analysis to score TCR-TCR, TCR-HLA and TCR-CMV co-occurrence, with a repertoire-size bias correction applied to the TCR pairs. False discovery rates were estimated in a later analysis by permuting HLA or CMV assignments 20 times. In a later analysis, co-occurring TCRs were grouped with DBSCAN, and TCRdist sequence similarity was added when clustering was performed within HLA-allele-positive subsets. Repertoires with fewer than 30,000 or more than 120,000 public chains were left out of co-occurrence clustering, as were five repertoires with anomalous nucleotide sharing. TCRdb limited this immuneACCESS table to in-frame rearrangements with V and J called. A share of clones is missing; checked studies link under half to unresolved V genes, and the rest is unexplained. The V and J calls and clone size come from that table; D and trimming were worked out from the DNA. This sample gives under 200,000 clones in total; 10% to 15% of them show up just once. The ten biggest clones cover about 7.8% of the sample.

Results the study describes overall, beyond this receptor: The study gave a list of 150 to 200 TCR beta chains associated with cytomegalovirus. A cluster of highly shared sequence variants was judged likely to represent a technical artifact of the sequencing pipeline. Three of the identified cytomegalovirus-associated TCR beta chains were confirmed in vitro to be specific for cytomegalovirus antigens. Assigning TCR associations to individual alleles was difficult when HLA alleles, especially DR and DQ, strongly co-occurred. Correlated functional status among segregating V segments might be attributable to linkage disequilibrium, but an unknown experimental factor could not be ruled out. According to a later analysis, most CMV-associated TCR beta chains appeared to be HLA-restricted, and the HLA associations seemed to be driven largely by CMV exposure. A later analysis found that HLA-associated TCR beta chains were more clonally expanded and had lower generation probabilities than equally common non-associated chains. Some IMGT-functional V segments, including TRBV6-2 and TRBV6-3, could not be distinguished by the 87-base-pair reads and were therefore excluded. Specific HLA alleles were associated with roughly 16,000 TCR beta sequences at a false discovery rate of 0.05 in a later analysis. While some public TCRs were present in many individuals, most TCR sequences turned up only very rarely across donors. A later analysis found that TCR association rates varied across HLA loci, with DRB1 alleles showing the most associated TCRs and HLA-C alleles the fewest. In an earlier analysis of approximately 590 of the donors, most TCR beta V segments appeared in productive rearrangements about 87% or about 30% of the time, broadly matching IMGT annotations. A further reported finding was that TCR beta sequences accurately predicted the HLA-A and HLA-B alleles for most subjects in the first cohort. In a later genetic analysis, a missense DCLRE1C variant was associated with V-gene and J-gene trimming of TCR beta chains, and the association was replicated in an independent cohort. The only immune exposure information available for the cohort was CMV serostatus. In a later genetic analysis, fewer N-insertions in productive TCRs were reported among donors in an Asian-associated ancestry cluster than the approximately 710-donor mean. In both the original and validation cohorts, the classifier was reported to diagnose cytomegalovirus status with high specificity and sensitivity. Several of the top co-occurrence clusters appeared to be linked to parvovirus B19, influenza, CMV and Epstein-Barr virus, according to a later analysis. Roughly uniform sequencing depth across donors was assumed in presence/absence analyses, although this assumption may not hold. In this cohort, only TCR beta chains were sequenced, and detectable features were limited by the absence of alpha or paired-chain data. Over 15 rarely observed V segments, including chromosome 9 orphons, were excluded from the earlier analysis of some 590 of the donors because counts were too low. It was suggested by the authors that the approach could potentially be generalized to other disease states and immunological phenotypes. Because some donors lacked HLA typing at each locus, the association tests relied only on the typed subset.

The cohort comprised 670 or so healthy bone marrow donors. At the time of sampling, every cohort member was nominally healthy, though immune exposures that went unrecorded were likely present. The donor was CMV seropositive and was included in the group of about 290 seropositive cohort members. Each donor provided a peripheral blood sample, and peripheral blood mononuclear cells were used for TCR beta sequencing. Genomic DNA was extracted from the blood cell samples with the Qiagen DNeasy Blood Extraction Kit. The chain joins TRBV7-3 to TRBJ2-2; a tentative D match to TRBD2 spans 5 bases. The receptor's source is a man in his forties or fifties in good health and CMV-seropositive. The sample was PBMCs. This receptor carries the CDR3 CASSLQASRGTGELFF. The DNA is as follows: TGTGCCAGCAGCTTACAGGCTAGCAGAGGGACCGGGGAGCTGTTTTTT.